The sequence of this T cell receptor (beta chain) was determined in a study of shared clonotypes between healthy human individuals. Germline V gene data show CDR1 as MNHNS and CDR2 as SASEGT. V gave up 0 bases and J gave up 5 bases, with 16 bases separating them. This CDR3 region has 16 residues. Naive CD8 cells comprised CD45RO-negative, CCR7-positively selected cells, excluding terminally differentiated effector memory CD45RA+ cells. Caucasian adults residing in Nashville, Tennessee made up all the donors. Evenly divided among several immunoSEQ plates was the genomic DNA of each subset. Sequencing used immunoSEQ multiplex PCR; TCRdb keeps in-frame clones, though not all of them. Of 2 million to 2.5 million clones in the sample, more than 85% are singletons; the top ten hold about 1.5%.

This clonotype originated in a man aged 18 to 29 in good health. Some clones in this sample may be carry-over from other donors' samples. Sequenced: naive CD8+ T cells from PBMCs. The chain links TRBV6-1 to TRBJ2-5; D is possibly TRBD1 (6 bases). The CDR3 DNA sequence: TGTGCCAGCAGTGAAGCCTCTGAGGGGGTGGGGGAGACCCAGTACTTC. Its translation: CASSEASEGVGETQYF.